This T cell receptor beta chain was captured in a study of shared clonotypes between healthy human individuals. CDR3 length: 12 residues. J lost 7 bases, V lost 6 bases, and 3 bases had no gene match. The germline V gene has CDR1 WNHNN and CDR2 SYGVQD (reference sequence). Assay: immunoSEQ multiplex PCR; the TCRdb copy retains only in-frame clones and omits some. Here the sample spans over a million clones, around 97% being singletons. Input material: naive CD4+ T cells sorted from blood. Subset reported: CD45RA+ positively selected. The chain joins TRBV10-1 to TRBJ2-1; 7 bases map to TRBD2. This clonotype was obtained from a man younger than 40 in good health. CDR3 sequence reads: CASSGGSNEQFF. The CDR3 nucleotides are TGCGCCAGCAGCGGGGGGTCGAATGAGCAGTTCTTC.